These 22 T cell receptor beta chains originate from one sample sequenced in a study of blood T cells in healthy people across ages. Then a second PCR, running about 6 to 11 cycles, was carried out with a sample-barcoded 5' primer and a J-beta primer mix. TCRdb reprocessed the 5' RACE reads via MiXCR and lists one record per CDR3 protein. The data show 1.5 million to 2 million distinct CDR3 sequences, around 50% seen once. The specimen was blood. The receptors were gathered from a woman between 40 and 50 years old in good health.

The genes are TRBV28 and TRBJ2-5; TRBD2 agrees at 7 bases. Germline loops: CDR1 MDHEN, CDR2 SYDVKM. CDR3 length: 14 residues. Trimming cost V 6 bases and J 4 bases; bases outside gene matches: 8. The CDR3: CASRIAGVGETQYF. DNA of the CDR3: TGTGCCAGCAGAATCGCGGGGGTGGGAGAGACCCAGTACTTC.

The rearrangement links TRBV5-1 to TRBJ1-2, with TRBD1 as a possible D gene (6 bases). Looked up from germline, CDR1 is SGHRS and CDR2 is YFSETQ. This CDR3 spans 14 amino acids. Trimming took off 5 bases at V and 5 bases at J, with 16 bases between the two ends. The CDR3 spells CASRPDRSAYGYTF. The CDR3 DNA sequence: TGCGCCAGCAGGCCCGACAGGAGTGCATATGGCTACACCTTC.

J is TRBJ2-1 and V is TRBV29-1, with D tentatively TRBD1 or TRBD2 (5 bases each). Germline loops: CDR1 SQVTM, CDR2 ANQGSEA. This CDR3 spans 13 amino acids. V was shortened by 3 bases and J by 6 bases, with 12 bases between the two germline ends. The chain's CDR3 is CSVDGAGPNEQFF. CDR3 in DNA: TGCAGCGTTGATGGGGCGGGTCCCAATGAGCAGTTCTTC.

The chain couples TRBV6-5 to TRBJ2-5, with D possibly matching TRBD2 (5 bases). The germline V gene encodes CDR1 MNHEY and CDR2 SVGAGI. The CDR3 loop spans 16 amino acids. Deletions cut 6 bases from V and 11 bases from J, with 28 bases between. This chain's CDR3 is CASRLSLASPAWEQYF. The CDR3 DNA sequence: TGTGCCAGCAGACTCTCCCTTGCATCCCCAGCGTGGGAGCAGTACTTC.

The table lists this clonotype with a few counts. The chain combines TRBV10-3 with TRBJ1-2, with 8 bases matching TRBD1. The CDR3 length is 13 residues. Looked up from germline, CDR1 is ENHRY and CDR2 is SYGVKD. V trimming: 2 bases; J trimming: 7 bases; junction bases outside the gene matches: 3. This chain's CDR3 is CAISEGQGVGYTF. The CDR3 DNA reads TGTGCCATCAGTGAGGGACAGGGAGTTGGCTACACCTTC.

This clonotype has just a few counts. The V and J genes are TRBV20-1 and TRBJ1-2; possibly TRBD1 for D (6 bases). The V end lost 5 bases, the J end lost 4 bases, and 14 bases lay between the germline ends. This CDR3 comprises 13 residues. CDR1 DFQATT and CDR2 SNEGSKA come from the germline V gene (reference sequence). The DNA for the CDR3 is TGCAGTGCTCGGGATCCCAGGGGCTATGGCTACACCTTC. It yields the protein CSARDPRGYGYTF.

The sample holds a few counts of this clonotype. This chain connects TRBV12-5 to TRBJ2-1, with 10 bases lining up with TRBD2. This CDR3 is 14 amino acids long. Germline CDR1 is LGHNT and CDR2 is FRNRAP. Losses at the gene ends were 4 bases for V and 10 bases for J; bases not matched to a gene: 7. The CDR3 reads CASGYSGGPREQFF. The CDR3 nucleotides are TGTGCTAGTGGTTATAGCGGGGGGCCGAGAGAGCAGTTCTTC.

The rearrangement links TRBV2 to TRBJ2-5; D possibly matches TRBD1 or TRBD2 (5 bases each). The CDR3 is 15 amino acids. Germline CDR1 SNHLY, CDR2 FYNNEI. Between the trimmed V and J ends, which lost 0 bases and 8 bases, there was a span of 16 bases. The DNA for the CDR3 is TGTGCCAGCAGTGAAGCGCTTTCTATCGGGGACACCCAGTACTTC. Its protein is CASSEALSIGDTQYF. The full variable domain, completed using reference TRBV2 and TRBJ2-5, is EPEVTQTPSHQVTQMGQEVILRCVPISNHLYFYWYRQILGQKVEFLVSFYNNEISEKSEIFDDQFSVERPDGSNFTLKIRSTKLEDSAMYFCASSEALSIGDTQYFGPGTRLLVL.

The chain couples TRBV20-1 to TRBJ2-7; D gene ambiguous. Germline V gene lookup returns CDR1 DFQATT and CDR2 SNEGSKA (reference sequence). CDR3 size: 12 residues. V lost 1 base to trimming and J lost 5 bases, with 9 bases between them. CDR3 nucleotides: TGCAGTGCTAGAGGGGATACTGACGAGCAGTACTTC. Protein: CSARGDTDEQYF.

The V call is TRBV3-1, the J call TRBJ2-1, with TRBD2 matching over 10 bases. The CDR3 is made up of 13 amino acids. Germline-derived CDR1 and CDR2 are LGHDT and YNNKEL (reference sequence). V lost 4 bases, J lost 13 bases, and 7 bases stayed unmatched. Here the CDR3 DNA reads TGTGCCAGCAGCCCCCCGGGACTAGCGAATCAGTTCTTC. Protein: CASSPPGLANQFF.

The chain uses TRBV20-1 and TRBJ2-1, with TRBD1 identical over 8 bases. V shed 5 bases, J shed 8 bases, and the junction held 5 bases outside the gene matches. Germline assignment: CDR1 DFQATT and CDR2 SNEGSKA (reference sequence). This CDR3 region has 12 residues. CDR3 in DNA: TGCAGTGCTCCTAAACAGGGGGATGAGCAGTTCTTC. The encoded protein is CSAPKQGDEQFF.

This clonotype has a handful of counts. The gene calls are TRBV12-3 or TRBV12-4 and TRBJ2-5; 7 bases are shared with TRBD1. CDR3 size: 14 residues. The V segment lost 4 bases and the J segment 3 bases; nucleotides outside the gene matches: 5. CDR3 amino acids: CASSSIGGKETQYF. The CDR3 DNA reads TGTGCCAGCAGTTCAATAGGGGGCAAAGAGACCCAGTACTTC.

This clonotype was observed once. The rearrangement uses TRBV20-1 and TRBJ2-5, with 15 positions matching TRBD2. Per germline, CDR1 DFQATT and CDR2 SNEGSKA (reference sequence). This CDR3 region has 19 residues. The ends lost 6 bases at V and 6 bases at J; junction bases unmatched: 20. In DNA, the CDR3 is TGCAGTGCACCTGACAGCCGCCGAGGGACTAGCGGGGGGAGGAAGACCCAGTACTTC. This sequence encodes CSAPDSRRGTSGGRKTQYF.

This chain connects TRBV4-3 to TRBJ1-1, with a possible D match to TRBD1 (5 bases). Trimming removed 0 bases from V and 5 bases from J, with 19 bases in between. Looked up from germline, CDR1 is LGHNA and CDR2 is YSLEER. The CDR3 totals 17 residues. For the CDR3, the DNA is TGCGCCAGCAGCCAAGAAGTAATCGGGACTTTGCGGACTGAAGCTTTCTTT. As protein: CASSQEVIGTLRTEAFF.

This chain connects TRBV9 to TRBJ2-1; D unresolved. Germline loops: CDR1 SGDLS, CDR2 YYNGEE. The length of the CDR3 is 12 residues. Trimming left V 0 bases short and J 10 bases short, with 8 bases between. CDR3 sequence: CASSVAPGEQFF. The CDR3 region has the DNA TGTGCCAGCAGCGTAGCCCCTGGAGAGCAGTTCTTC.

This clonotype has ten or more counts. V gene TRBV5-1 combines with J gene TRBJ2-5; tentatively, D is TRBD1 or TRBD2 (5 bases each). In germline, CDR1 is SGHRS, CDR2 YFSETQ. The length of the CDR3 is 13 residues. Trimming cost V 4 bases and J 2 bases, with 9 bases left between them. CDR3 in amino acids: CASSRDGQETQYF. The CDR3 DNA is TGCGCCAGCAGCCGGGACGGACAAGAGACCCAGTACTTC.

The chain joins TRBV25-1 to TRBJ2-1; D possibly uses TRBD1 or TRBD2 (6 bases each). This CDR3 spans 15 amino acids. Germline V gene sequence: CDR1 MGHDK, CDR2 SYGVNS. V lost 2 bases and J lost 6, with 14 bases in between. The CDR3 sequence is CASSEGGRPSNEQFF. The CDR3, as DNA: TGTGCCAGCAGTGAAGGGGGGCGCCCCAGCAATGAGCAGTTCTTC. The whole variable domain, remainder taken from reference TRBV25-1 and TRBJ2-1, is EADIYQTPRYLVIGTGKKITLECSQTMGHDKMYWYQQDPGMELHLIHYSYGVNSTEKGDLSSESTVSRIRTEHFPLTLESARPSHTSQYLCASSEGGRPSNEQFFGPGTRLTVL.

The rearrangement joins TRBV28 to TRBJ2-7; 7 bases match TRBD1. The CDR3 loop spans 13 amino acids. CDR1 is MDHEN, CDR2 SYDVKM, per germline. Germline trimming cut 6 bases from V and 6 bases from J; bases unmatched to any gene: 8. CDR3 in amino acids: CASRQGVGTEQYF. The CDR3 DNA sequence: TGTGCCAGCAGGCAGGGGGTCGGAACCGAGCAGTACTTC.

The V call is TRBV20-1, the J call TRBJ2-1; D might be TRBD2 (5 bases). Germline V lookup: CDR1 DFQATT, CDR2 SNEGSKA (reference sequence). Trimming cost V 0 bases and J 9 bases, with 9 bases left between them. The length of the CDR3 is 12 residues. CDR3 amino acids: CSARDTGSEQFF. The CDR3 DNA follows: TGCAGTGCTAGAGATACGGGGAGTGAGCAGTTCTTC.

This clonotype has only a few counts. The chain carries TRBV11-2 and TRBJ2-7; D call uncertain. From germline, CDR1 is SGHAT and CDR2 FQNNGV. The V and J ends lost 1 base and 3 bases respectively, with 13 bases between them. This CDR3 spans 15 amino acids. CDR3 residues: CASSLGPELYYEQYF. CDR3 bases: TGTGCCAGCAGCTTAGGACCAGAGCTTTACTACGAGCAGTACTTC.

The CDR3 is CASSFGPPPYEQYF. The CDR3 bases are TGCGCCAGCAGCTTCGGGCCCCCCCCCTACGAGCAGTACTTC. The genes are TRBV5-1 and TRBJ2-7; D remains unclear. Germline-derived CDR1 and CDR2 are SGHRS and YFSETQ. The CDR3 loop spans 14 amino acids. Trimming shortened V by 2 bases and J by 2 bases, and 11 bases separated the two germline ends.

Concerning this clonotype: One end of the junction does not line up with germline, which may come from a read error. This chain links TRBV7-2 with TRBJ2-7; D gene unclear. Per the germline V gene, CDR1 is SGHTA and CDR2 is FQGNSA. The CDR3 spans 13 residues. CDR3 sequence reads: CASSLVGSYERYF. The CDR3 DNA is TGTGCCAGCAGCCTGGTGGGTTCCTACGAGCGGTACTTC.